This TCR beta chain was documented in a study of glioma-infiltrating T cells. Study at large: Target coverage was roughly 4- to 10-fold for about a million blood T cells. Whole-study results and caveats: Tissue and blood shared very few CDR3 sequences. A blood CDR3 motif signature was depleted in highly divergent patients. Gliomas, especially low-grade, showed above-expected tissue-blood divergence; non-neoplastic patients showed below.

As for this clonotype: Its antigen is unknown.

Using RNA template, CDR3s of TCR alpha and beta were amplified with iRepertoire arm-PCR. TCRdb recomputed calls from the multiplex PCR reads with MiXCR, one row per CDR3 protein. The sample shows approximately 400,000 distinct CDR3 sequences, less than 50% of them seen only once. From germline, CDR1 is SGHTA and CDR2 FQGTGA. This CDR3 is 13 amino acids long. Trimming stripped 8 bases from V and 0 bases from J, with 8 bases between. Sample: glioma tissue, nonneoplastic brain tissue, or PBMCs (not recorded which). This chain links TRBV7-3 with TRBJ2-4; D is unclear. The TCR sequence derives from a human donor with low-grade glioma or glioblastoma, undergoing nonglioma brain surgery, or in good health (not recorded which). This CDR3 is CASETGAKNIQYF. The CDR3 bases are TGTGCCAGCGAAACCGGAGCCAAAAACATTCAGTACTTC.